The TCR beta chain described here comes from a study of cytomegalovirus exposure and HLA in healthy donors. The PCR used 60 Vbeta and 13 Jbeta primers. TCRdb's table, derived via immunoSEQ multiplex PCR, lists solely in-frame clones and lacks some. Among about 180,000 clones listed, over 70% were seen once. This CDR3 spans 12 amino acids. Germline V gene data show CDR1 as MRHNA and CDR2 as SNTAGT. Trimming pared 1 base from V and 11 bases from J, leaving 9 bases between. The sample comprised PBMCs. The receptor's source is a woman between 50 and 59 years old in good health and CMV-seronegative. V is TRBV6-4 and J is TRBJ2-1; D possibly corresponds to TRBD2 (6 bases). The DNA for the CDR3 is TGTGCCAGCAGTGACTATGGAGGGCAGCAGTTCTTC. Its protein product is CASSDYGGQQFF.